The TCR beta chain described here comes from a study of long-term antiretroviral therapy in people with HIV. This clone has more than one count but fewer than ten. With survey level as its setting, the immunoSEQ assay was v3.0. Assay: immunoSEQ multiplex PCR; the TCRdb copy retains only in-frame clones and omits some. The sample includes about 25,000 clones, around 90% of them seen just once. With V trimmed by 5 bases and J by 8 bases, 11 bases remained unmatched. The germline CDR1 and CDR2 sequences are MNHNS and SASEGT. The CDR3 consists of 15 residues. The V call is TRBV6-1, the J call TRBJ2-7, with 11 bases that match TRBD1. The source was unsorted PBMCs, collected about 4.3 years after starting antiretroviral therapy. The sequence derives from a man younger than 45 with HIV. The chain's CDR3 is CASSKHRDRGFKQYF. The CDR3 DNA sequence: TGTGCCAGCAGTAAGCACCGGGACAGGGGGTTTAAGCAGTACTTC.